These T cell receptor beta chains were read from a single sample in a study of cytomegalovirus exposure and HLA in healthy donors. Measured with immunoSEQ multiplex PCR; TCRdb has only the in-frame clones, and not every one. The sample lists about 360,000 clones, roughly 90% occurring once. Sequenced input: PBMCs. The receptors come from a woman aged 18-29 years in good health and CMV-seronegative. Each CDR3 is given with its conserved first and last residue. D genes are given only for firm matches. Size is omitted from some rows. Given values are once, few, many or a class for expanded clones.

abundance: .
d_gene: TRBD2
j_gene: TRBJ2-1
v_gene: TRBV27
CDR3nt: TGTGCCAGCAGTTTGGGGGGAGGGGATAATGAGCAGTTCTTC
CDR3aa: CASSLGGGDNEQFF

abundance: .
d_gene: .
j_gene: TRBJ2-1
v_gene: TRBV11-2
CDR3nt: TGTGCCAGCTGCCCGACGGGACATACAAACAATGAGCAGTTCTTC
CDR3aa: CASCPTGHTNNEQFF

abundance: few
d_gene: .
j_gene: TRBJ1-2
v_gene: TRBV6-5
CDR3nt: TGTGCCAGCAGTGAAGGGGCCGGTGGCTACACCTTC
CDR3aa: CASSEGAGGYTF

abundance: few
d_gene: .
j_gene: TRBJ1-1
v_gene: TRBV6-5
CDR3nt: TGTGCCAGCAGTGGACAGTCTCTCAACACTGAAGCTTTCTTT
CDR3aa: CASSGQSLNTEAFF

abundance: .
d_gene: .
j_gene: TRBJ2-2
v_gene: TRBV6-5
CDR3nt: TGTGCCACCAAAGAGGGGGACACGAACACCGGGGAGCTGTTTTTT
CDR3aa: CATKEGDTNTGELFF

abundance: once
d_gene: TRBD2
j_gene: TRBJ2-5
v_gene: TRBV18
CDR3nt: TGTGCCAGCTCACCGTTAGCGGGGGCAAACCTACAAGAGACCCAGTACTTC
CDR3aa: CASSPLAGANLQETQYF

abundance: .
d_gene: TRBD1
j_gene: TRBJ1-6
v_gene: TRBV4-2
CDR3nt: TGTGCCAGCAGCCAAGAGATGACAGGGGGCGCGAATTCACCCCTCCACTTT
CDR3aa: CASSQEMTGGANSPLHF

abundance: .
d_gene: TRBD2
j_gene: TRBJ2-4
v_gene: TRBV2
CDR3nt: TGTGCCAGCAGCCTGACTAGCGGGGGGGGAAACATTCAGTACTTC
CDR3aa: CASSLTSGGGNIQYF

abundance: .
d_gene: TRBD2
j_gene: TRBJ2-7
v_gene: TRBV28
CDR3nt: TGTGCCAGCAGTTCCCCCTTTGGACTAGCGGGGATGTCGCGCTCCTACGAGCAGTACTTC
CDR3aa: CASSSPFGLAGMSRSYEQYF

abundance: .
d_gene: .
j_gene: TRBJ1-5
v_gene: TRBV6-1
CDR3nt: TGTGCCAGCAGTGAAACCCATCAGGAGCCCCAGCATTTT
CDR3aa: CASSETHQEPQHF

abundance: .
d_gene: .
j_gene: TRBJ1-1
v_gene: TRBV19
CDR3nt: TGTGCCAGTAGTTGGGCCTTTTCGAACACTGAAGCTTTCTTT
CDR3aa: CASSWAFSNTEAFF

abundance: .
d_gene: TRBD1
j_gene: TRBJ2-5
v_gene: TRBV2
CDR3nt: TGTGCCAGCAGTGGAACAGGGGGCCAAGAGACCCAGTACTTC
CDR3aa: CASSGTGGQETQYF

abundance: .
d_gene: TRBD1
j_gene: TRBJ2-6
v_gene: TRBV5-1
CDR3nt: TGCGCCACGTACCCGGGACAGAGCTCTGGGGCCAACGTCCTGACTTTC
CDR3aa: CATYPGQSSGANVLTF

abundance: .
d_gene: .
j_gene: TRBJ2-5
v_gene: TRBV7-8
CDR3nt: TGTGCCAGCAGCCTAGGACTATACCAAGAGACCCAGTACTTC
CDR3aa: CASSLGLYQETQYF

abundance: .
d_gene: .
j_gene: TRBJ2-4
v_gene: TRBV6-1
CDR3nt: TGTGCCAGCAGTGAGGCAGGGGCCTCCTTAGCCAAAAACATTCAGTACTTC
CDR3aa: CASSEAGASLAKNIQYF

abundance: .
d_gene: TRBD1
j_gene: TRBJ2-5
v_gene: TRBV6-6
CDR3nt: TGTGCCAGCAGTCAGACAGGGCCCCAAGAGACCCAGTACTTC
CDR3aa: CASSQTGPQETQYF

abundance: once
d_gene: .
j_gene: TRBJ2-5
v_gene: TRBV27
CDR3nt: TGTGCCAGCAGTTCCTACGTGGGAGGCCCCCAGTACTTC
CDR3aa: CASSSYVGGPQYF

abundance: .
d_gene: TRBD1
j_gene: TRBJ1-2
v_gene: TRBV30
CDR3nt: TGTGCCTGGAGCGCGGAGGGACAGGGAAGTGAGGTTAACTATGGCTACACCTTC
CDR3aa: CAWSAEGQGSEVNYGYTF

abundance: .
d_gene: TRBD1
j_gene: TRBJ2-7
v_gene: TRBV18
CDR3nt: TGTGCCAGCTCAACCGGGACAGGGTACGAGCAGTACTTC
CDR3aa: CASSTGTGYEQYF

abundance: .
d_gene: .
j_gene: TRBJ2-5
v_gene: TRBV5-6
CDR3nt: TGTGCCAGCAGTTCAGGCCATCAAGAGACCCAGTACTTC
CDR3aa: CASSSGHQETQYF

abundance: .
d_gene: .
j_gene: TRBJ1-2
v_gene: TRBV27
CDR3nt: TGTGCCAGCAGCCTTACCACTGACGGGAGACAGGGCTACACCTTC
CDR3aa: CASSLTTDGRQGYTF

abundance: .
d_gene: TRBD1
j_gene: TRBJ2-1
v_gene: TRBV9
CDR3nt: TGTGCCAGCAGCATAACAGGGGGCGCGGTGAGGAATGAGCAGTTCTTC
CDR3aa: CASSITGGAVRNEQFF

abundance: few
d_gene: .
j_gene: TRBJ2-1
v_gene: TRBV6-7
CDR3nt: TGTGCCAGCAGTTACCCCCCCAGGGGCCACAATGAGCAGTTCTTC
CDR3aa: CASSYPPRGHNEQFF

abundance: few
d_gene: .
j_gene: TRBJ2-3
v_gene: TRBV7-7
CDR3nt: TGTGCCAGCAGCGAGGACAGCGTCACAGATACGCAGTATTTT
CDR3aa: CASSEDSVTDTQYF

abundance: .
d_gene: .
j_gene: TRBJ2-1
v_gene: TRBV7-8
CDR3nt: TGTGCCAGCAGCTATGGGACACTTAGTGAGCAGTTCTTC
CDR3aa: CASSYGTLSEQFF

abundance: once
d_gene: .
j_gene: TRBJ1-4
v_gene: TRBV28
CDR3nt: TGTGCCAGCTCCACCCGGGGACTTAATGAAAAACTGTTTTTT
CDR3aa: CASSTRGLNEKLFF

abundance: .
d_gene: TRBD2
j_gene: TRBJ2-1
v_gene: TRBV6-1
CDR3nt: TGTGCCAGCACTAGCGGGAGTGGCTACAATGAGCAGTTCTTC
CDR3aa: CASTSGSGYNEQFF

abundance: .
d_gene: .
j_gene: TRBJ1-2
v_gene: TRBV10-1
CDR3nt: TGCGCCAGCAGCTTCGACAGGAACTATGGCTACACCTTC
CDR3aa: CASSFDRNYGYTF

abundance: few
d_gene: .
j_gene: TRBJ2-7
v_gene: TRBV14
CDR3nt: TGTGCCAGCAGCCCGAACAGCTACGAGCAGTACTTC
CDR3aa: CASSPNSYEQYF

abundance: .
d_gene: TRBD1
j_gene: TRBJ1-5
v_gene: TRBV27
CDR3nt: TGTGCCAGCAGTTCGACAGGGGCGCACCAGCCCCAGCATTTT
CDR3aa: CASSSTGAHQPQHF

abundance: .
d_gene: .
j_gene: TRBJ1-2
v_gene: TRBV6-1
CDR3nt: TGTGCCAGCAGCGAAGCAAGGGCCCGGGGCTATGGCTACACCTTC
CDR3aa: CASSEARARGYGYTF

abundance: .
d_gene: TRBD1
j_gene: TRBJ1-5
v_gene: TRBV6-1
CDR3nt: TGTGCCAGCAGTGGGACAGGGAGCAATCAGCCCCAGCATTTT
CDR3aa: CASSGTGSNQPQHF

abundance: .
d_gene: .
j_gene: TRBJ1-2
v_gene: TRBV6-5
CDR3nt: TGTGCCAGCAGTAGCGGTGGGTATGGCTACACCTTC
CDR3aa: CASSSGGYGYTF

abundance: .
d_gene: .
j_gene: TRBJ2-3
v_gene: TRBV28
CDR3nt: TGTGCCAGCAGTTTAAACGGCAGGGGAAAGTATTTT
CDR3aa: CASSLNGRGKYF

abundance: .
d_gene: TRBD2
j_gene: TRBJ2-7
v_gene: TRBV4-1
CDR3nt: TGCGCCAGCAGCCAAGTGGCGGGGGGCTACGAGCAGTACTTC
CDR3aa: CASSQVAGGYEQYF

abundance: .
d_gene: .
j_gene: TRBJ2-7
v_gene: TRBV27
CDR3nt: TGTGCCAGCAGTTTCAGTCAGGGTATGGAGCAGTACTTC
CDR3aa: CASSFSQGMEQYF

abundance: .
d_gene: .
j_gene: TRBJ1-2
v_gene: TRBV27
CDR3nt: TGTGCCAGCAGTTTAAGGGGTGATGGTACTAACTATGGCTACACCTTC
CDR3aa: CASSLRGDGTNYGYTF

abundance: .
d_gene: TRBD2
j_gene: TRBJ2-1
v_gene: TRBV9
CDR3nt: TGTGCCAGCAGCGTACAGGGAGGGGTCAATGAGCAGTTCTTC
CDR3aa: CASSVQGGVNEQFF

abundance: once
d_gene: .
j_gene: TRBJ2-1
v_gene: TRBV5-1
CDR3nt: TGCGCCAGCAGCTTGGACAGTACAAATGAGCAGTTCTTC
CDR3aa: CASSLDSTNEQFF

abundance: .
d_gene: .
j_gene: TRBJ1-2
v_gene: TRBV4-1
CDR3nt: TGCGCCAGCAGCCAAGGGCAGGGCCCCATCTATGGCTACACCTTC
CDR3aa: CASSQGQGPIYGYTF

abundance: .
d_gene: .
j_gene: TRBJ2-7
v_gene: TRBV7-9
CDR3nt: TGTGCCAGCAGCTTAGGTGGCAGGCCGCCCTACGAGCAGTACTTC
CDR3aa: CASSLGGRPPYEQYF

abundance: .
d_gene: .
j_gene: TRBJ1-5
v_gene: TRBV15
CDR3nt: TGTGCCACCAGCAGCGTGCTCGACAGGCTTTTTAGCAATCAGCCCCAGCATTTT
CDR3aa: CATSSVLDRLFSNQPQHF

abundance: .
d_gene: .
j_gene: TRBJ1-1
v_gene: TRBV10-3
CDR3nt: TGTGCCATCAGGCCAAGCGCAGGGGAAGGGACTGAAGCTTTCTTT
CDR3aa: CAIRPSAGEGTEAFF

abundance: .
d_gene: .
j_gene: TRBJ2-2
v_gene: TRBV15
CDR3nt: TGTGCCACCAGCAGAGATCCGGGGTCAGGGGAGCTGTTTTTT
CDR3aa: CATSRDPGSGELFF

abundance: .
d_gene: TRBD1
j_gene: TRBJ2-1
v_gene: TRBV14
CDR3nt: TGTGCCAGCAGCTCACCGGGACAGGGTTTGTATGAGCAGTTCTTC
CDR3aa: CASSSPGQGLYEQFF

abundance: .
d_gene: .
j_gene: TRBJ1-5
v_gene: TRBV2
CDR3nt: TGTGCCAGCAGCCCTTTTTATAGCAATCAGCCCCAGCATTTT
CDR3aa: CASSPFYSNQPQHF

abundance: .
d_gene: .
j_gene: TRBJ2-5
v_gene: TRBV27
CDR3nt: TGTGCCAGCAGTTTACTTGGCGGGGAACAAGAGACCCAGTACTTC
CDR3aa: CASSLLGGEQETQYF

abundance: .
d_gene: .
j_gene: TRBJ1-1
v_gene: TRBV10-3
CDR3nt: TGTGCCATCAGTGTTGGAGGTCGGACCATGAACACTGAAGCTTTCTTT
CDR3aa: CAISVGGRTMNTEAFF

abundance: .
d_gene: .
j_gene: TRBJ1-2
v_gene: TRBV27
CDR3nt: TGTGCCAGCCGTATCGCGGCGGGGGGCACCTATGGCTACACCTTC
CDR3aa: CASRIAAGGTYGYTF

abundance: .
d_gene: .
j_gene: TRBJ1-1
v_gene: TRBV6-1
CDR3nt: TGTGCCAGCACGCAGGGGACGATGAACACTGAAGCTTTCTTT
CDR3aa: CASTQGTMNTEAFF

abundance: .
d_gene: .
j_gene: TRBJ2-6
v_gene: TRBV30
CDR3nt: TGTGCCTGGACCCCTAATTGGTCTGGGGCCAACGTCCTGACTTTC
CDR3aa: CAWTPNWSGANVLTF

abundance: .
d_gene: .
j_gene: TRBJ2-1
v_gene: TRBV13
CDR3nt: TGTGCCAGCAGCCCGAAGGGGGGGGACCCCATGGGGCAGTTCTTC
CDR3aa: CASSPKGGDPMGQFF

abundance: .
d_gene: .
j_gene: TRBJ2-7
v_gene: TRBV6-5
CDR3nt: TGTGCCAGCAGTTACTCGGGACTGATTTTTTCCTACGAGCAGTACTTC
CDR3aa: CASSYSGLIFSYEQYF